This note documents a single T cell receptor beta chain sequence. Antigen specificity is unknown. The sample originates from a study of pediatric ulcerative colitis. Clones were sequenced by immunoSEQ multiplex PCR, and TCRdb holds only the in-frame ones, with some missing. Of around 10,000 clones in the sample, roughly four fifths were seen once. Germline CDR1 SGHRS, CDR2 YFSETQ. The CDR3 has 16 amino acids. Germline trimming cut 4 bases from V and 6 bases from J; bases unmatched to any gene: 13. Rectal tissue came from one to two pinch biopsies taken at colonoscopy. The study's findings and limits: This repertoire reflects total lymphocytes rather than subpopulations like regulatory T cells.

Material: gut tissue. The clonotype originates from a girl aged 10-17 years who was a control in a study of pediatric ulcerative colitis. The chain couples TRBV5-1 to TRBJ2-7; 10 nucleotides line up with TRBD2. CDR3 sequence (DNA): TGCGCCAGCAGCCCTGGGGCTAGCGGGAGTGGGGCCGAGCAGTACTTC. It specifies CASSPGASGSGAEQYF.